This is a list of T cell receptor beta chains from one sample in a study of blood T cell repertoires in COVID-19. Profiling relied on immunoSEQ multiplex PCR, and the TCRdb table lists in-frame clones only, not all of them. This table has about 36,000 clones, 90% appearing once. The sequenced sample was peripheral blood. The receptor source for this set is a man aged 55 to 70 with active or convalescent COVID-19. Each CDR3 is given with its conserved first and last residue. A D gene is named only where the DNA matches it firmly. The size entry is marked missing in some rows and otherwise reads once, few, many or a size class.

TRBD2	TRBV5-4	TRBJ2-4	.	TGTGCCAGCAGCCCCGGGGGGGCCAAAAACATTCAGTACTTC	CASSPGGAKNIQYF
.	TRBV29-1	TRBJ2-1	.	TGCAGCGTTGTATATAGCTACAATGAGCAGTTCTTC	CSVVYSYNEQFF
.	TRBV11-2	TRBJ1-4	.	TGTGCCAGCAGTGCGACAGTCAATGAAAAACTGTTTTTT	CASSATVNEKLFF
TRBD1	TRBV3-1/TRBV3-2	TRBJ1-2	.	TGTGCCAGCAGCCAGGGACAGGGCCGCTATGGCTACACCTTC	CASSQGQGRYGYTF
.	TRBV29-1	TRBJ1-2	.	TGCAGCGTACGAGCTCCAAAGGGGCGGCAAGGCTACACCTTC	CSVRAPKGRQGYTF
TRBD1	TRBV10-3	TRBJ2-7	.	TGTGCCATCAGTGACATGAACAGGGGGGCGATCGTTGGGGCCTACGAGCAGTACTTC	CAISDMNRGAIVGAYEQYF
TRBD2	TRBV9	TRBJ2-3	.	TGTGCCAGCAGCCCTCGGACTAGCGGGCGCACAGATACGCAGTATTTT	CASSPRTSGRTDTQYF
.	TRBV10-1	TRBJ1-1	few	TGCGCCAGCAGTGAGCAGGCCCAGGGCTACACTGAAGCTTTCTTT	CASSEQAQGYTEAFF
.	TRBV11-3	TRBJ2-7	once	TGTGCCAGCAGCATTCAGGGGGGCGAGCAGTACTTC	CASSIQGGEQYF
TRBD1	TRBV6-2/TRBV6-3	TRBJ1-5	.	TGTGCCAGCAGCACAAGAGACAGGGGCGAGCCCCAGCATTTT	CASSTRDRGEPQHF
.	TRBV24-1	TRBJ2-1	.	TGTGCCACCAGTTCTCCGGGATACAATGAGCAGTTCTTC	CATSSPGYNEQFF
.	TRBV6-2/TRBV6-3	TRBJ2-2	.	TGTGCCAGCAGCCTGGGCCAACAGGGCGGCACCGGGGAGCTGTTTTTT	CASSLGQQGGTGELFF
.	TRBV28	TRBJ2-7	.	TGTGCCAGCAGGGTTTCGGGTTCCTACGAGCAGTACTTC	CASRVSGSYEQYF
.	TRBV12-3/TRBV12-4	TRBJ1-2	.	TGTGCCAGCAGTAGGACAGTCCTCTATGGCTACACCTTC	CASSRTVLYGYTF
.	TRBV5-5	TRBJ2-5	.	TGTGCCAGCAGCTTGGACAGGGTAGGGGAGACCCAGTACTTC	CASSLDRVGETQYF
.	TRBV5-6	TRBJ1-4	.	TGTGCCAGCAGCTCAACGACAGGCGAAAAACTGTTTTTT	CASSSTTGEKLFF
TRBD2	TRBV9	TRBJ2-3	.	TGTGCCAGCAGCGTAGGTGCTAGCGGTTCCTTGGTTGATACGCAGTATTTT	CASSVGASGSLVDTQYF
.	TRBV28	TRBJ2-1	.	TGTGCCAGCAGTCCACCGGCAGGGGTTAATGAGCAGTTCTTC	CASSPPAGVNEQFF
TRBD1	TRBV19	TRBJ2-7	.	TGTGCCAGTAGTATTGGGGGACAGGGTATCCCCGAGCAGTACTTC	CASSIGGQGIPEQYF
TRBD2	TRBV5-1	TRBJ2-7	.	TGCGCCAGCAGCTTGATTAGCGGGAGTTTATACGAGCAGTACTTC	CASSLISGSLYEQYF
.	TRBV19	TRBJ2-7	.	TGTGCCAGTACATCGCCAGGGAATTACGAGCAGTACTTC	CASTSPGNYEQYF
TRBD2	TRBV11-3	TRBJ2-1	.	TGTGCCAGCAGCTTAGTTGGGGGGACTAGAGGATACAATGAGCAGTTCTTC	CASSLVGGTRGYNEQFF
.	TRBV5-4	TRBJ2-3	.	TGTGCCAGCAGCACCGAGACTAGTAGGACAGATACGCAGTATTTT	CASSTETSRTDTQYF
TRBD2	TRBV14	TRBJ2-1	.	TGTGCCAGCAGCCAAGTCCTAGCGGGAGGGAGGGATGAGCAGTTCTTC	CASSQVLAGGRDEQFF
TRBD2	TRBV7-2	TRBJ2-3	.	TGTGCCAGCAGCCACACTAGCGGTACCACCACAGATACGCAGTATTTT	CASSHTSGTTTDTQYF
TRBD2	TRBV15	TRBJ2-2	.	TGTGCCACCAGTCGGACTAGCGGGGACACCGGGGAGCTGTTTTTT	CATSRTSGDTGELFF
TRBD1	TRBV5-4	TRBJ2-2	.	TGTGCCAGCGCGCTAGGGGGACAGGGCTTTTTCACCGGGGAGCTGTTTTTT	CASALGGQGFFTGELFF
.	TRBV6-2/TRBV6-3	TRBJ2-5	.	TGTGCCAGCACCCCCACGCAGTACCAAGAGACCCAGTACTTC	CASTPTQYQETQYF
.	TRBV29-1	TRBJ1-2	.	TGCAGCGTTGAAGATCAAGGCGGGGGCTACACCTTC	CSVEDQGGGYTF
.	TRBV18	TRBJ2-5	.	TGTGCCAGCTCACCATCTTCCCAAGAGACCCAGTACTTC	CASSPSSQETQYF
.	TRBV28	TRBJ1-5	.	TGTGCCAGCACCCCTCGGGGTGGCCCTAGGCAGCCCCAGCATTTT	CASTPRGGPRQPQHF
TRBD1	TRBV14	TRBJ2-7	.	TGTGCCAGCAGCCCGACGGGACAGGTCGCCTACGAGCAGTACTTC	CASSPTGQVAYEQYF
.	TRBV6-5	TRBJ1-6	.	TGTGCCAGCATATTCGGGGAAAATTCACCCCTCCACTTT	CASIFGENSPLHF
.	TRBV29-1	TRBJ2-1	few	TGCAGCGTTGAAGATAGACTAGTTAAGGGCTACAATGAGCAGTTCTTC	CSVEDRLVKGYNEQFF
.	TRBV10-3	TRBJ1-2	.	TGTGCCATCAGTGAGTCGAGTCCTATTCACTATGGCTACACCTTC	CAISESSPIHYGYTF
TRBD1	TRBV11-2	TRBJ1-5	.	TGTGCCAGCAGCCCTGGACAGGATTATAGCAATCAGCCCCAGCATTTT	CASSPGQDYSNQPQHF
.	TRBV2	TRBJ2-5	.	TGTGCCAGCAGTGAAAGCGGACAAGAGACCCAGTACTTC	CASSESGQETQYF
.	TRBV5-5	TRBJ2-3	.	TGTGCCAGCAGCTTGGCGTTAGATACGCAGTATTTT	CASSLALDTQYF
.	TRBV29-1	TRBJ1-4	.	TGCAGCGTGGCAGCAGGAGGAACTTCAACTAATGAAAAACTGTTTTTT	CSVAAGGTSTNEKLFF
TRBD2	TRBV5-1	TRBJ2-1	.	TGCGCCAGCAGCTTGATGGGCGGGAGCTCCTACAATGAGCAGTTCTTC	CASSLMGGSSYNEQFF
TRBD2	TRBV9	TRBJ2-3	.	TGTGCCAGCAGCGAGGGGACTAGGGAGTTCGGGGATACGCAGTATTTT	CASSEGTREFGDTQYF
TRBD1	TRBV5-6	TRBJ1-6	few	TGTGCCAGCAGCTGGGACAGGGGCGATTCACCCCTCCACTTT	CASSWDRGDSPLHF
TRBD1	TRBV5-1	TRBJ2-7	.	TGCGCCAGCAGCTTGTCCGTCGGGGGCCGGGACAGGGCTGCCGAGCAGTACTTC	CASSLSVGGRDRAAEQYF
TRBD2	TRBV19	TRBJ2-3	once	TGTGCCAGTAGTATTCCCCCAGAGCGGGAGGTGGCAGATACGCAGTATTTT	CASSIPPEREVADTQYF
TRBD2	TRBV28	TRBJ2-7	.	TGTGCCAGCACGGCCCGGGGGGGCAACTACGAGCAGTACTTC	CASTARGGNYEQYF
.	TRBV5-1	TRBJ1-1	.	TGCGCCAGCAGTCCACAGGGCCAGGGCACTGAAGCTTTCTTT	CASSPQGQGTEAFF